This T cell receptor beta chain is from a study of cytomegalovirus exposure and HLA in healthy donors. About the research overall: As released early, the data held 70 million to 95 million unique TCRs from HLA-typed donors.

As concerns this clone: What it binds is unknown.

Points from the study as a whole: High sensitivity and specificity were reportedly achieved when the classifier diagnosed cytomegalovirus status. Researchers had no immune exposure information except CMV serostatus available.

The PCR employed 60 Vbeta primers together with 13 Jbeta primers. As processed by the authors: A follow-up analysis tallied around 76 million unique TCR beta chains, about 10 million shared. Clones were sequenced by immunoSEQ multiplex PCR, and TCRdb holds only the in-frame ones, with some missing. The V and J calls and clone size were taken over from that table, and D and trimming were inferred from the DNA. The sample lists tens of thousands of clones, around 53% seen once, with around 6.2% in the top ten. V shed 1 base and J shed 5 bases, with 16 bases lying between them. The CDR3 is 15 amino acids. Germline V lookup: CDR1 SQVTM, CDR2 ANQGSEA.

Sequencing used PBMCs. The V and J genes are TRBV29-1 and TRBJ2-3, with a weak D call TRBD2 (7 bases). The TCR sequence derives from a woman aged 35 to 49 in good health and CMV-seropositive. CDR3 loop: CSVEVERGGGDTQYF. CDR3 nucleotide sequence: TGCAGCGTTGAAGTGGAGAGGGGGGGCGGAGATACGCAGTATTTT.